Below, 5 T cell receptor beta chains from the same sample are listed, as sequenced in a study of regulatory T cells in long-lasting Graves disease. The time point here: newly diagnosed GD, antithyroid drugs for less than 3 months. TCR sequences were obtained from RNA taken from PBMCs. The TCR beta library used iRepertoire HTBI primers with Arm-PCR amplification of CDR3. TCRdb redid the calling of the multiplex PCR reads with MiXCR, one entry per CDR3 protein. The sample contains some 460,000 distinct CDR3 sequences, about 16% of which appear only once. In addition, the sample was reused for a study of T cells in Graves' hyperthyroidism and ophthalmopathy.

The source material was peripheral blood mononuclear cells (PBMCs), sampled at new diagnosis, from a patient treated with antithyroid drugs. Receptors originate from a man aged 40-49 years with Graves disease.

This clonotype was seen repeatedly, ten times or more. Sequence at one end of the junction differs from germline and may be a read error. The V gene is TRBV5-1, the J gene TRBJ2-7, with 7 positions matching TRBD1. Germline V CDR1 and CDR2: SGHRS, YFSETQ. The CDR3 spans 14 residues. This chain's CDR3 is CASSWGTASSEQYF. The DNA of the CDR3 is TGCGCCAGCAGCTGGGGGACAGCGTCCTCCGAGCAGTACTTC.

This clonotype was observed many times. This chain's CDR3 is CASSTGTGNNQPQHF. CDR3 nucleotides: TGCGCCAGTTCGACCGGGACAGGGAACAATCAGCCCCAGCATTTT. The chain joins TRBV5-1 to TRBJ1-5, with 9 bases matching TRBD1. Trimming removed 8 bases from V and 3 bases from J; junction bases left unmatched: 9. The CDR3 is 15 amino acids. The germline gives CDR1 SGHRS, CDR2 YFSETQ.

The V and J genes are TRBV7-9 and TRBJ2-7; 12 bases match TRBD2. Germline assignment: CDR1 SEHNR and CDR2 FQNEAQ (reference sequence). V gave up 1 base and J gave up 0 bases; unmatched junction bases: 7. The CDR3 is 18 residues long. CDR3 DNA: TGTGCCAGCAGCTTAGTGGGACTAGCGGGCGCGTTCTCCTACGAGCAGTACTTC. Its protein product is CASSLVGLAGAFSYEQYF.

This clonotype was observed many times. The CDR3 sequence is CASSLRGPTFSTDTQYF. As DNA, the CDR3 is TGTGCCAGCAGTTTAAGGGGACCGACGTTTAGCACAGATACGCAGTATTTT. J is TRBJ2-3 and V is TRBV27, with D perhaps assigned TRBD1 or TRBD2 (5 bases each). The CDR3 runs to 17 residues. V lost 2 bases to trimming and J lost 0 bases, with 15 bases between them. Germline V lookup: CDR1 MNHEY, CDR2 SMNVEV (reference sequence).

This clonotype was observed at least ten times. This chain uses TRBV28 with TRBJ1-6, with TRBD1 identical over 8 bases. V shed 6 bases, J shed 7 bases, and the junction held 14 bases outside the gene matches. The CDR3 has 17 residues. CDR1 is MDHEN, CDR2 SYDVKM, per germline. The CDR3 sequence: CASRLRTGRRHNSPLHF. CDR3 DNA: TGTGCCAGCAGGTTACGGACAGGGCGGCGGCACAATTCACCCCTCCACTTT. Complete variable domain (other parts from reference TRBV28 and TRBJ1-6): DVKVTQSSRYLVKRTGEKVFLECVQDMDHENMFWYRQDPGLGLRLIYFSYDVKMKEKGDIPEGYSVSREKKERFSLILESASTNQTSMYLCASRLRTGRRHNSPLHFGNGTRLTVT.